Listed below are T cell receptor beta chains from one sample, sequenced in a study of beta chain features in type 1 diabetes. Produced via immunoSEQ multiplex PCR; TCRdb's table is partial and in-frame only. The profile shows 250,000 to 350,000 clones, approximately 14% of them singletons. Sequences were obtained from naive CD4+ T cells from blood. These receptors all stem from a man between 25 and 39 years old with type 1 diabetes. Each CDR3 is given with its conserved first and last residue. The D gene is left open where the match is weak. Size tells how often a clone was seen (once, few, many) or the class of an expanded clone, and some rows leave it out.

j_gene	d_gene	v_gene	abundance	CDR3aa	CDR3nt
TRBJ1-2	NA	TRBV6-5	NA	CASSEGRNYGYTF	TGTGCCAGCAGTGAAGGGAGAAACTATGGCTACACCTTC
TRBJ2-4	TRBD2	TRBV7-2	few	CASSLVLAGADIQYF	TGTGCCAGCAGCTTAGTACTAGCGGGAGCTGACATTCAGTACTTC
TRBJ1-1	TRBD1	TRBV5-1	NA	CASSLEGGVNTEAFF	TGCGCCAGCAGCTTGGAAGGGGGCGTGAACACTGAAGCTTTCTTT
TRBJ2-3	TRBD1	TRBV5-1	NA	CASLAGGWTDTQYF	TGCGCCAGCTTGGCAGGGGGTTGGACAGATACGCAGTATTTT
TRBJ1-1	NA	TRBV18	NA	CASSLDSDLNTEAFF	TGTGCCAGCTCACTTGACTCGGATCTTAACACTGAAGCTTTCTTT
TRBJ2-3	NA	TRBV28	few	CASSPRHRSTDTQYF	TGTGCCAGCAGTCCCCGACACCGTAGCACAGATACGCAGTATTTT
TRBJ2-3	NA	TRBV4-2	few	CASSQASQGTSTDTQYF	TGTGCCAGCAGCCAAGCCTCTCAGGGAACTAGCACAGATACGCAGTATTTT
TRBJ2-1	TRBD1	TRBV10-3	NA	CAIRAYLQGDSEQFF	TGTGCCATCAGGGCCTACCTACAGGGGGATAGTGAGCAGTTCTTC
TRBJ1-2	NA	TRBV20-1	few	CSASTGQGYTF	TGCAGTGCCTCCACAGGGCAGGGCTACACCTTC
TRBJ2-1	NA	TRBV7-3	NA	CASSLYPSGEGNEQFF	TGTGCCAGCAGCCTCTACCCGTCAGGGGAGGGGAATGAGCAGTTCTTC
TRBJ2-7	TRBD2	TRBV28	NA	CASSPAFSGRREQYF	TGTGCCAGCAGTCCTGCCTTTAGCGGGAGGCGCGAGCAGTACTTC
TRBJ2-7	TRBD1	TRBV28	NA	CASSAPGTEDYEQYF	TGTGCCAGCAGTGCTCCCGGGACAGAGGACTACGAGCAGTACTTC
TRBJ2-1	TRBD2	TRBV13	few	CASSLAGAFIEQFF	TGTGCCAGCAGCTTGGCGGGAGCCTTCATTGAGCAGTTCTTC
TRBJ1-3	NA	TRBV19	few	CASSILFAAIVSGNTIYF	TGTGCCAGTAGTATACTATTCGCAGCGATCGTCTCTGGAAACACCATATATTTT
TRBJ1-1	NA	TRBV5-1	NA	CASSLVETEAFF	TGCGCCAGCAGCTTGGTAGAGACTGAAGCTTTCTTT
TRBJ2-7	NA	TRBV9	few	CASSVGGSTYEQYF	TGTGCCAGCAGCGTAGGAGGGTCTACCTACGAGCAGTACTTC
TRBJ1-2	NA	TRBV28	NA	CASSASGTDVYGYTF	TGTGCCAGCAGTGCCTCCGGGACTGATGTCTATGGCTACACCTTC
TRBJ2-1	NA	TRBV9	NA	CASSDRHAVQNEQFF	TGTGCCAGCAGTGACCGGCACGCCGTACAGAATGAGCAGTTCTTC
TRBJ2-3	TRBD2	TRBV14	NA	CASSFSGDTQYF	TGTGCCAGCAGCTTTAGCGGGGATACGCAGTATTTT
TRBJ1-1	NA	TRBV5-1	NA	CASSSPGQVTEAFF	TGCGCCAGCAGCTCCCCAGGGCAGGTCACTGAAGCTTTCTTT
TRBJ2-3	TRBD1	TRBV7-9	few	CASSFSTGGTDTQYF	TGTGCCAGCAGCTTTTCAACAGGGGGCACAGATACGCAGTATTTT
TRBJ2-1	TRBD2	TRBV4-1	NA	CASRPSGRLSYNEQFF	TGCGCCAGCAGACCTAGCGGGAGACTCTCCTACAATGAGCAGTTCTTC
TRBJ2-3	TRBD2	TRBV7-9	NA	CASKTRGGADTQYF	TGTGCCAGCAAAACGCGGGGGGGAGCAGATACGCAGTATTTT
TRBJ2-1	NA	TRBV29-1	few	CSPGGLDGDEQFF	TGCAGTCCCGGAGGGCTAGACGGCGATGAGCAGTTCTTC
TRBJ1-1	TRBD1	TRBV6-5	NA	CASREDREAFF	TGTGCCAGCAGAGAGGACAGGGAAGCTTTCTTT
TRBJ1-2	TRBD1	TRBV5-1	NA	CASSLAVQGAYGYTF	TGCGCCAGCAGCTTGGCCGTCCAGGGGGCCTATGGCTACACCTTC
TRBJ2-1	TRBD2	TRBV5-1	few	CASSLTSGRRSYNEQFF	TGCGCCAGCAGCCTTACTAGCGGGAGAAGGTCCTACAATGAGCAGTTCTTC
TRBJ2-7	NA	TRBV5-1	NA	CASSRQGGSYEQYF	TGCGCCAGCAGCCGGCAGGGGGGCTCCTACGAGCAGTACTTC
TRBJ2-7	TRBD2	TRBV29-1	few	CSVVGLAGGDEQYF	TGCAGCGTCGTCGGACTAGCGGGAGGGGACGAGCAGTACTTC
TRBJ2-6	TRBD1	TRBV11-2	NA	CASSALGTGSSGANVLTF	TGTGCCAGCAGCGCTCTGGGGACAGGGAGCTCTGGGGCCAACGTCCTGACTTTC
TRBJ2-1	TRBD2	TRBV5-6	few	CASSLRTSGRRSYNEQFF	TGTGCCAGCAGCCTCCGGACTAGCGGGAGGAGGAGCTACAATGAGCAGTTCTTC
TRBJ2-5	NA	TRBV7-9	few	CASSHDGEETQYF	TGTGCCAGCAGCCATGACGGGGAAGAGACCCAGTACTTC
TRBJ2-5	TRBD1	TRBV11-2	NA	CASSFEDRTSPQYF	TGTGCCAGCAGCTTCGAGGACAGGACTTCTCCCCAGTACTTC
TRBJ2-5	NA	TRBV27	NA	CASQPHRVGGRETQYF	TGTGCCAGCCAACCTCACCGGGTCGGCGGCCGCGAGACCCAGTACTTC
TRBJ2-7	TRBD1	TRBV5-1	few	CASSTGQGNYEQYF	TGCGCCAGCAGCACCGGACAGGGAAATTACGAGCAGTACTTC
TRBJ2-2	TRBD1	TRBV7-2	NA	CASSLDRGNTGELFF	TGTGCCAGCAGCCTGGACAGGGGGAACACCGGGGAGCTGTTTTTT
TRBJ2-1	NA	TRBV7-2	few	CASSLSGGVYNEQFF	TGTGCCAGCAGCTTATCGGGGGGCGTTTACAATGAGCAGTTCTTC
TRBJ2-5	TRBD1	TRBV4-2	few	CASSVTGTETQYF	TGTGCCAGCAGCGTGACAGGGACGGAGACCCAGTACTTC
TRBJ1-4	NA	TRBV7-9	few	CASRGTLSGEKLFF	TGTGCCAGCAGGGGAACCTTATCGGGAGAAAAACTGTTTTTT
TRBJ1-4	NA	TRBV2	few	CASGEEVVSEKLFF	TGTGCCAGCGGAGAGGAGGTTGTTAGCGAAAAACTGTTTTTT
TRBJ2-5	TRBD2	TRBV28	few	CASSDSSGQETQYF	TGTGCCAGCAGCGATTCTAGCGGCCAAGAGACCCAGTACTTC
TRBJ2-5	TRBD1	TRBV5-1	NA	CASSLAPGGTETQYF	TGCGCCAGCAGCTTGGCTCCAGGGGGCACAGAGACCCAGTACTTC
TRBJ2-7	TRBD1	TRBV6-5	NA	CASSLHRGAYEQYF	TGTGCCAGCAGTCTACACAGGGGGGCCTACGAGCAGTACTTC
TRBJ1-1	NA	TRBV23-1	few	CASSQRKPTARDTEAFF	TGCGCCAGCAGTCAACGGAAGCCCACCGCCAGGGACACTGAAGCTTTCTTT
TRBJ2-7	TRBD1	TRBV10-3	NA	CAISGRDRGYEQYF	TGTGCCATCAGTGGCCGGGACAGAGGGTACGAGCAGTACTTC
TRBJ2-1	NA	TRBV28	few	CASIAGRNNEQFF	TGTGCCAGCATCGCGGGACGTAACAATGAGCAGTTCTTC
TRBJ2-3	TRBD2	TRBV5-1	few	CASSLRVTSGSGTDTQYF	TGCGCCAGCAGCTTGAGGGTGACTAGCGGGAGCGGAACAGATACGCAGTATTTT